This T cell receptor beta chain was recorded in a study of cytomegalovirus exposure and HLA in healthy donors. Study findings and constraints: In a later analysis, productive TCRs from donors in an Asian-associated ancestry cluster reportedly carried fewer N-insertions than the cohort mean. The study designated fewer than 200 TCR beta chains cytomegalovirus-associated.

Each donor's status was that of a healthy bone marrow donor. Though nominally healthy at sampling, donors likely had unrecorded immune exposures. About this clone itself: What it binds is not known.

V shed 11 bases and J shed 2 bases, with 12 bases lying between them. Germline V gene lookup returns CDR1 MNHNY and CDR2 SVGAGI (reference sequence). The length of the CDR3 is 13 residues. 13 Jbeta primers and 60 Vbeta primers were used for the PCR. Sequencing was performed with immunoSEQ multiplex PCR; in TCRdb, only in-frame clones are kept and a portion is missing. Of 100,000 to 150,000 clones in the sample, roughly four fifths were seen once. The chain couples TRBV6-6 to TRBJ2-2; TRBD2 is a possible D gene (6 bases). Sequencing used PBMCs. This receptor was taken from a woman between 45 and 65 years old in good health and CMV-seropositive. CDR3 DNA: TGTGCCTCGGGGGACGGAAACACCGGGGAGCTGTTTTTT. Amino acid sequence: CASGDGNTGELFF.